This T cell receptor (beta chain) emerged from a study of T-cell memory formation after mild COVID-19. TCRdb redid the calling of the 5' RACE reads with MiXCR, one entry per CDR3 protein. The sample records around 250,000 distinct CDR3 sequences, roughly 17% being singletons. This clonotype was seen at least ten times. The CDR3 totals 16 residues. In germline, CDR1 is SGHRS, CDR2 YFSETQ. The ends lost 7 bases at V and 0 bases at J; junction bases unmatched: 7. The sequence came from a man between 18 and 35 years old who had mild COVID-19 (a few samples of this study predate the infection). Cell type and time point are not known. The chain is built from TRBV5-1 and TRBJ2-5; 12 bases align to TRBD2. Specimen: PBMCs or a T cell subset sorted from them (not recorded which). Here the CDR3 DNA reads TGCGCCAGCGGACCTAGCGGGGGGGCGTACCAAGAGACCCAGTACTTC. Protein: CASGPSGGAYQETQYF.